This T cell receptor beta chain was recorded in a study of CD8 T cells in Susac syndrome. From germline, CDR1 is SGHRS and CDR2 YFSETQ. CDR3 size: 15 residues. The germline V and J ends were trimmed by 4 bases and 5 bases, with 15 bases remaining between them. Negative magnetic isolation gave CD8+ and CD4+ cells; FACS enriched CD8+ TEMRA. RNA in amounts of about 0.5 to 1 ug was reverse transcribed with random hexamers. TCRdb fed the immunoSEQ multiplex PCR reads into MiXCR, producing one record per CDR3 protein. The sample consists of about 130,000 distinct CDR3 sequences, roughly 93% of them appearing once.

The receptor was isolated from a human donor with multiple sclerosis. Material for sequencing was CD8+ T cells from PBMCs. This sequence joins TRBV5-1 and TRBJ1-4; D not certain. CDR3 region: CASSVRGRSNEKLFF. The CDR3 nucleotides are TGCGCCAGCAGCGTCAGAGGCAGGTCAAATGAAAAACTGTTTTTT.